Shown below are 11 T cell receptor beta chains from a single sample sequenced in a study of T cells in Graves' hyperthyroidism and ophthalmopathy (dated by TCRdb to about 2019). Library preparation used multiplex PCR. TCRdb records Illumina HiSeq 2000 as the sequencer. The TCR beta CDR3 regions were amplified from the RNA transcripts. For the first round of RT-PCR on the TCR CDR3, the HTBI primer set was used together with the Qiagen OneStep RT-PCR kit. TCRdb itself trimmed the public reads at Q25 with fastp, ran MiXCR and retained productive beta chains. CDR3 protein sequences are deduplicated, and each keeps its most common genes and DNA. The sample profile shows over 300,000 distinct CDR3 sequences; approximately 13% of them were found once. Clones ranked in the top ten supply roughly 11% of the sample. Specimen: blood. The receptors were gathered from a woman aged 55-70 years with Graves' hyperthyroidism.

Concerning this clonotype: This may come from a read error, since a much larger clone is one base off. J is TRBJ1-1 and V is TRBV2, with TRBD1 identical over 7 bases. Germline CDR1 SNHLY, CDR2 FYNNEI. CDR3 length equals 14 residues. The CDR3, as DNA: TGTGCCAGCCCAGGGGGTAGTATGAACACTAAAGCTTTCTTT. Its translation is CASPGGSMNTKAFF.

The sample holds a few counts of this clonotype. This chain links TRBV19 with TRBJ2-1, with TRBD2 matching over 7 bases. Trimming removed 6 bases from V and 6 bases from J; junction bases left unmatched: 8. CDR1 and CDR2 from the germline V gene are LNHDA and SQIVND (reference sequence). This CDR3 has 14 amino acids. CDR3: CASRSGAGSNEQFF. In DNA, the CDR3 is TGTGCCAGTAGGAGCGGGGCCGGTAGCAATGAGCAGTTCTTC.

This clonotype has at least ten counts. The V call is TRBV6-5, the J call TRBJ1-5, with D perhaps TRBD1 (6 bases). The germline gives CDR1 MNHEY, CDR2 SVGAGI. The ends were cut back, 0 bases at V and 5 bases at J, with 14 bases in the middle. The CDR3 is 16 amino acids. CDR3 sequence reads: CASSYSRARGDQPQHF. The CDR3 DNA reads TGTGCCAGCAGTTACTCGAGGGCGAGGGGGGATCAGCCCCAGCATTTT.

This clonotype has only a few counts. CDR3 nucleotide sequence: TGTGCCAGCAGTTCAGAACTAGCGGGAGCCACAAGCTCCTACAATGAGCAGTTCTTC. Amino acid sequence: CASSSELAGATSSYNEQFF. The V call is TRBV28, the J call TRBJ2-1, with 11 nucleotides matching TRBD2. From germline, CDR1 is MDHEN and CDR2 SYDVKM. The trim removed 4 bases at V and 0 bases at J, leaving 11 bases unmatched. CDR3 length equals 19 residues.

This clonotype was observed many times. Written as DNA, the CDR3 is TGTGCCAGCAGGGAAGGCGCGAGCTACGAGCAGTACTTC. It specifies CASREGASYEQYF. The J gene is TRBJ2-7, the V gene TRBV28; no reliable D call. The CDR3 runs to 13 residues. Germline CDR1 reads MDHEN; CDR2 reads SYDVKM. Trimming pared 6 bases from V and 3 bases from J, leaving 12 bases between.

This clonotype was seen only once. The chain combines TRBV7-9 with TRBJ2-3; 7 nucleotides match TRBD1. After removal of 5 bases from V and 0 bases from J, the junction contained 8 bases not matched to a gene. The CDR3 is 16 residues long. The germline V gene has CDR1 SEHNR and CDR2 FQNEAQ (reference sequence). CDR3 residues: CASSPRGTESTDTQYF. The CDR3 nucleotides read TGTGCCAGCAGCCCAAGGGGGACAGAGAGCACAGATACGCAGTATTTT.

This clonotype was seen at least ten times. An end of the junction differs from the germline gene, which may be a read error. The rearrangement uses TRBV7-8 and TRBJ1-2; D is possibly TRBD1 (6 bases). Germline assignment: CDR1 SGHVS and CDR2 FQNEAQ. This CDR3 comprises 15 residues. CDR3 sequence reads: CASSLGGDWTYEGAF. DNA of the CDR3: TGTGCCAGCAGCTTAGGGGGTGACTGGACGTATGAGGGGGCCTTC.

The chain uses TRBV11-2 and TRBJ2-7; D gene ambiguous. CDR1 SGHAT and CDR2 FQNNGV come from the germline V gene. V dropped 0 bases and J dropped 3 bases, with 9 bases sitting between them. The CDR3 is made up of 14 amino acids. CDR3 sequence (DNA): TGTGCCAGCAGCTTAGACATTCCCCTCTACGAGCAGTACTTC. This encodes CASSLDIPLYEQYF.

This clonotype was counted at least ten times. The V and J genes are TRBV5-1 and TRBJ1-1; possibly TRBD1 for D (5 bases). Germline-derived CDR1 and CDR2 are SGHRS and YFSETQ. The CDR3 totals 13 residues. Trimming stripped 6 bases from V and 3 bases from J, with 12 bases between. CDR3 sequence: CASTGGSDTEAFF. CDR3 in DNA: TGCGCCAGCACCGGGGGGTCTGACACTGAAGCTTTCTTT.

Points on this clonotype: A read error may explain this, as a much larger clone is one base away. V is TRBV18 and J is TRBJ2-7; D is ambiguous. The germline V gene encodes CDR1 KGHSH and CDR2 LQKENI. This CDR3 region has 13 residues. Trimming cost V 8 bases and J 4 bases, with 15 bases left between them. DNA for the CDR3: TGTGCCAGCCCAAACAGTGGACCATACGAGCAGTACTTC. Its protein product is CASPNSGPYEQYF.

This clonotype was detected ten times or more. The V call is TRBV28, the J call TRBJ2-1; 12 bases line up with TRBD2. V was pared by 4 bases and J by 7 bases, with 11 bases of the junction left unmatched. This CDR3 is built from 17 residues. In germline, CDR1 is MDHEN, CDR2 SYDVKM. CDR3 region: CASSSSVTSGRRNEQFF. In DNA, the CDR3 is TGTGCCAGCAGTTCCAGCGTAACTAGCGGGAGGCGTAATGAGCAGTTCTTC.